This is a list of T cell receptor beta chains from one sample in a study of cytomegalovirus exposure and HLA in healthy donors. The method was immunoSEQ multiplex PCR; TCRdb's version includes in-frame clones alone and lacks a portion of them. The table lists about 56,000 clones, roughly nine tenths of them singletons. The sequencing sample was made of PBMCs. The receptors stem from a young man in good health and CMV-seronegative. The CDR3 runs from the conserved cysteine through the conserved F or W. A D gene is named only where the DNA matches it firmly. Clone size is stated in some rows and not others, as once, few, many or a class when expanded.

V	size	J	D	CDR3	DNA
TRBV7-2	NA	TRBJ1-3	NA	CASSFPGLDSGNTIYF	TGTGCCAGCAGCTTCCCAGGACTGGACTCTGGAAACACCATATATTTT
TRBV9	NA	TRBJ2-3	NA	CASSVQGTDTQYF	TGTGCCAGCAGCGTTCAGGGAACAGATACGCAGTATTTT
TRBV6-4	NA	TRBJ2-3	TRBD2	CASGRLAPSTDTQYF	TGTGCCAGCGGTAGACTAGCCCCAAGCACAGATACGCAGTATTTT
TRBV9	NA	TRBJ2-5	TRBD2	CASSARTSGRHTQETQYF	TGTGCCAGCAGCGCGCGGACTAGCGGGAGACATACTCAAGAGACCCAGTACTTC
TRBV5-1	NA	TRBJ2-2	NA	CASSPQGTGELFF	TGCGCCAGCAGCCCTCAGGGGACCGGGGAGCTGTTTTTT
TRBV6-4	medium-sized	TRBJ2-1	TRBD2	CASRRLAGDHNEQFF	TGTGCCAGTAGGCGACTAGCGGGAGATCACAATGAGCAGTTCTTC
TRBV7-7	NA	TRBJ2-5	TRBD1	CASSPFGTGGEETQYF	TGTGCTAGCAGCCCCTTCGGGACAGGGGGCGAAGAGACCCAGTACTTC
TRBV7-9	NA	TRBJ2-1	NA	CASGDMLDEQFF	TGTGCCAGCGGAGATATGTTGGATGAGCAGTTCTTC
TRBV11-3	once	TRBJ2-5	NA	CASSSGQETQYF	TGTGCCAGCAGCTCCGGCCAAGAGACCCAGTACTTC
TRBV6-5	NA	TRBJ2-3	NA	CASSRTITLTDTQYF	TGTGCCAGCAGTAGGACTATAACCCTCACAGATACGCAGTATTTT
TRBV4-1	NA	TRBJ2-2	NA	CASSQDRDVGELFF	TGCGCCAGCAGCCAAGATCGAGATGTCGGGGAGCTGTTTTTT
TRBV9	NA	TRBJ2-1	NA	CASSVVVSGYNEQFF	TGTGCCAGCAGCGTAGTCGTTAGCGGTTACAATGAGCAGTTCTTC
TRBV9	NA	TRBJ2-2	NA	CASSVGVSPGTGELFF	TGTGCCAGCAGCGTAGGGGTTAGCCCGGGGACCGGGGAGCTGTTTTTT
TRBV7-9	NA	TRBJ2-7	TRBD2	CASSGTSGIKYF	TGTGCCAGCAGTGGGACTAGCGGGATAAAGTACTTC
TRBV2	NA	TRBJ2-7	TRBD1	CASSRDRDYEQYF	TGTGCCAGCAGTCGGGACAGGGATTACGAGCAGTACTTC
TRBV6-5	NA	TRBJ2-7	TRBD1	CASSYSRGQGYEQYF	TGTGCCAGCAGTTACTCGAGGGGACAGGGCTACGAGCAGTACTTC
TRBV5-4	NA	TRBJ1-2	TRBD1	CASSLGQGIYGYTF	TGTGCCAGCAGTCTAGGACAGGGCATCTATGGCTACACCTTC
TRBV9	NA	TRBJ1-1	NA	CASSVVLGDEAFF	TGTGCCAGCAGCGTAGTCCTAGGTGATGAAGCTTTCTTT
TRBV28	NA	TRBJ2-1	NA	CASSPRDEQFF	TGTGCCAGCAGTCCTCGAGATGAGCAGTTCTTC
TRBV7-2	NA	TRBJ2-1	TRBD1	CASSHDRGRSNEQFF	TGTGCCAGCAGCCACGACAGGGGGCGATCTAATGAGCAGTTCTTC
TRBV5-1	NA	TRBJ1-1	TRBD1	CASSWPRQGLNTEAFF	TGCGCCAGCAGCTGGCCCCGACAGGGTTTGAACACTGAAGCTTTCTTT
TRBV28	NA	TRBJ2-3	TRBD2	CASRIAGGTTDTQYF	TGTGCCAGCAGAATAGCGGGAGGGACTACAGATACGCAGTATTTT
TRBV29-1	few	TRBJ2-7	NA	CSVGGAYEQYF	TGCAGCGTTGGAGGCGCCTACGAGCAGTACTTC
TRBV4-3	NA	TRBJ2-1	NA	CASSHPRGGSYNEQFF	TGCGCCAGCAGCCACCCGAGGGGAGGTTCCTACAATGAGCAGTTCTTC
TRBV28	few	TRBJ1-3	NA	CASSTGLSGNTIYF	TGTGCCAGCAGTACAGGGCTCTCTGGAAACACCATATATTTT
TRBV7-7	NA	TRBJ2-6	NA	CASSALTVPQSRANVLTF	TGTGCCAGCAGCGCACTGACAGTGCCACAAAGTCGGGCCAACGTCCTGACTTTC
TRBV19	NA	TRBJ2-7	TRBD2	CASSILAGGHEQYF	TGTGCCAGTAGTATACTAGCGGGAGGGCACGAGCAGTACTTC
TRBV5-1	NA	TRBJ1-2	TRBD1	CASSPGTGGYGYTF	TGCGCCAGCAGCCCCGGGACAGGGGGCTATGGCTACACCTTC
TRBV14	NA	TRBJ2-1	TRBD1	CASSQVGQPRWEQFF	TGTGCCAGCAGCCAAGTGGGACAGCCCCGCTGGGAGCAGTTCTTC
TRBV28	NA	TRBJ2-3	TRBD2	CASSLRRGGADTQYF	TGTGCCAGCAGTCTCCGACGGGGGGGGGCGGATACGCAGTATTTT
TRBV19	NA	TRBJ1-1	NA	CASSRRPGIDTEAFF	TGTGCCAGTAGTCGCCGACCGGGGATCGACACTGAAGCTTTCTTT
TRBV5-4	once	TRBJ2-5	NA	CASSLGGQRRQTQYF	TGTGCCAGCAGCTTGGGGGGGCAAAGGCGACAGACCCAGTACTTC
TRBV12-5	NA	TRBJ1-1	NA	CASGLDSLTEAFF	TGTGCTAGTGGTTTGGATAGCCTCACTGAAGCTTTCTTT
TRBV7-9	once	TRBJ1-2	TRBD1	CASSSTGAGAYGYTF	TGTGCCAGCAGTAGCACAGGGGCCGGAGCCTATGGCTACACCTTC
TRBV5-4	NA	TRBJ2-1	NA	CASSDTGALVVNEQFF	TGTGCCAGCAGCGATACAGGAGCTCTAGTGGTTAATGAGCAGTTCTTC
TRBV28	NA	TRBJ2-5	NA	CASSSTSLGETQYF	TGTGCCAGCAGTTCGACTAGTTTGGGAGAGACCCAGTACTTC
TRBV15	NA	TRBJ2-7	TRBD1	CATSKDRGYEQYF	TGTGCCACCAGCAAGGACAGGGGGTACGAGCAGTACTTC
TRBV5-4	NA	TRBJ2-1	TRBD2	CASSSPGGRNNEQFF	TGTGCCAGCAGCTCCCCCGGCGGGAGGAACAATGAGCAGTTCTTC
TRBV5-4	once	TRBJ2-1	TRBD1	CASRAGTGGYEQFF	TGTGCCAGCAGGGCCGGGACAGGGGGTTATGAGCAGTTCTTC
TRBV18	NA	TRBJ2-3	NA	CASSPSSSTDTQYF	TGTGCCAGCTCACCATCCTCCAGCACAGATACGCAGTATTTT